This entry is about one TCR beta chain. Its recognized antigen is unknown. Base qualities are not recorded, but no much larger clone differs from it by a single base. A two-step, bias-controlled multiplex PCR was used to amplify TCRbeta CDR3 regions from genomic DNA. The multiplex PCR used primers specific for every TRBV and TRBJ gene segment. The immunoSEQ Assay was used to generate the TCRbeta repertoire data. As for how the authors treated the data: A relative-frequency ratio and a modified nearest-neighbor algorithm were applied to filter and cluster reads so that closely related sequences were merged. IMGT annotation was followed for the assignment of V, D and J genes to CDR3 sequences. Template counts were normalized for PCR amplification bias and quantified against synthetic TCR CDR3 analog sequences. Only unique productive sequences, that is, in-frame CDR3 sequences lacking stop codons, were included in the analyses. The immunoSEQ Analyzer software was used to compute clonality, defined as 1 minus Pielou's evenness, and iChao1 richness. Statistical testing was performed in JMP, using Student's t-test or a non-parametric test depending on Shapiro-Wilk normality results. TCRdb holds this immuneACCESS table with in-frame rearrangements only. Some clones are missing; in checked studies, unresolved V genes explain under half, and the rest has no known cause. The V and J calls and the clone size are those of that table, but D and trimming were determined from the DNA. Recorded for this sample are over 3,500 clones; less than 98% of them occurred a single time. The ten largest clones represent 0.65% to 0.9% of the sample.

This sample is part of a study of naive CD8 T cells in extremely preterm neonates (dated by TCRdb to 2016 to 2017). Turning to the overall study: The abstract gives the adult participants' age range as 25-50 years, whereas the methods give 20-50 years. Sorted naive CD8+ T cells from four age groups (extremely preterm neonates, term neonates, young children and adults) were used in the study to compare TCRbeta CDR3 repertoires.

Summary of the overall study and its limitations: Among the limitations the authors pointed out were a small sample size and productive template counts that varied across preterm samples. To track T cell development within individuals, the authors urged prospective longitudinal studies of preterm and term neonates. Compared with all other age groups, preterm neonates showed significantly lower iChao1 richness (p < 0.05) along with an even clone distribution, indicating a less rich repertoire. Preterm CDR3s were shorter, with fewer N additions and less junctional trimming, and were closer to germline than those of older groups. Preterm neonates shared more CDR3 nucleotide sequences (2.7%) than term neonates (0.4%), young children (roughly 0.03%) and adults (0.01%).

Sequences MNHNS (CDR1) and SASEGT (CDR2) are obtained from the germline V gene. Ends trimmed: V by 6 bases, J by 9 bases; bases unmatched to a gene: 13. Its CDR3 holds 15 amino acids, cysteine through phenylalanine. Just the 45-base CDR3 DNA is kept, in frame starting at base 1. The peripheral blood donors were five healthy children aged about 16-60 months who were having elective routine surgery, plus five healthy nonsmoking adults. A FACSAria III cell sorter was used to sort live, Annexin V-negative naive CD8+ T cells (CD3+CD8+CD45RA+CCR7+). Each sample yielded between roughly 18,000 and 110,000 sorted naive CD8+ T cells. Mononuclear cells were isolated from diluted blood by Ficoll-Paque density gradient centrifugation. Before sorting, mononuclear cells were cryopreserved in roughly 10% DMSO with approximately 90% FBS and kept in long-term storage at -150 degrees C. Thawed cells were stained with Annexin V and antibodies against CD3, CD8, CCR7 and CD45RA. Genomic DNA was extracted from snap-frozen sorted cell pellets with the DNeasy Blood and Tissue Kit.

Sequencing input: naive CD8+ T cells from blood. The TCR was taken from a human donor in good health. Rearrangement joined TRBV6-1 to TRBJ2-1; the central 8 bases match TRBD1. The base sequence is TGTGCCAGCAGCCGGGGACAGGCCGAGGAAGGTGAGCAGTTCTTC. Translated, it gives CASSRGQAEEGEQFF.